This T cell receptor (beta chain) was retrieved from a study of blood T cells in healthy people across ages. Study-level findings and limits: CMV status of donors was not determined, possibly confounding expanded clonotype changes. Reliance upon unsorted PBMCs precluded definitive naive versus antigen-experienced comparison.

This clonotype appeared a few times. What it binds is unknown. PCR was performed a second time for about 7 to 11 cycles using a sample-barcoded 5' primer and a J-beta primer mix. TCRdb itself ran the 5' RACE reads through MiXCR, one entry per CDR3 protein. The sample has about 570,000 distinct CDR3 sequences, about 26% seen once. The CDR3 spans 15 residues. This clonotype was sampled from a woman in her seventies in good health. Specimen: blood. The chain is built from TRBV12-3 or TRBV12-4 and TRBJ2-1; possibly TRBD1 for D (7 bases). The J call may be incorrect, as the DNA end agrees better with TRBJ2-5. In nucleotides, the CDR3 is TGTGCCAGCAGCCCTCGGGGGACAGCCGAGGGTACCCAGTACTTC. Translated, it gives CASSPRGTAEGTQYF.